This T cell receptor beta chain was captured by sequencing in a study of early T cells in non-severe SARS-CoV-2 infection. The CDR3 length is 15 residues. V lost 1 base to trimming and J lost 7 bases; unmatched junction nucleotides: 6. CDR1 and CDR2 from the germline V gene are SGHTA and FQGNSA. TCRdb re-analysed the 5' RACE reads in MiXCR, keeping a single row per CDR3 protein. The sample consists of fewer than 30,000 distinct CDR3 sequences, 6% to 7.5% of them appearing once. This clonotype was found many times. The rearrangement links TRBV7-2 to TRBJ1-4; 7 nucleotides align to TRBD1. This clonotype originated in an adult who was a healthcare worker with PCR-confirmed SARS-CoV-2 infection or an uninfected control (not recorded which). Here the sequenced sample was whole blood, taken at baseline. The CDR3 loop reads CASSLERGQGEKLFF. The CDR3 DNA reads TGTGCCAGCAGCTTAGAAAGGGGGCAGGGTGAAAAACTGTTTTTT.